The T cell receptor (beta chain) under discussion was sequenced for a study of monozygotic twins with inflammatory bowel disease. UMIs incorporating a 6-nucleotide sample barcode were appended by means of template switching. TCRdb re-called the 5' RACE reads, yielding one record per CDR3 amino acid sequence without DNA. This listing includes 300,000 to 400,000 distinct CDR3 sequences. The specimen was blood. The TCR comes from a human donor with ulcerative colitis or Crohn's disease, or a healthy co-twin of an affected twin (not recorded which).

CDR3 residues: CASSQDTRGLTNTEAFF. The J gene is TRBJ1-1, the V gene TRBV4-2. Germline V gives CDR1 LGHNA, CDR2 YNFKEQ. The CDR3 is 17 residues long.